The clone carrying this TCR beta chain was detected only once. The data derive from a study of blood T cells in healthy people across ages. Next came a second PCR, run for about 7 to 12 cycles, which used a sample-barcoded 5' primer along with a J-beta primer mix. MiXCR was run by TCRdb on the 5' RACE reads, yielding one entry per CDR3 protein. The sample yields about 1 million distinct CDR3 sequences, approximately 25% seen once. CDR3 size: 16 residues. V dropped 5 bases and J dropped 2 bases, with 15 bases sitting between them. Germline CDR1 and CDR2: SGHTA and FQGTGA. The same sample was also studied in work on T cells of mothers and their children.

Material: blood. The chain links TRBV7-3 to TRBJ2-2, with D maybe TRBD2 (6 bases). This receptor was taken from a girl between 2 and 10 years old in good health. The CDR3 region is CASSPTGTLNTGELFF. CDR3 nucleotide sequence: TGTGCCAGCAGCCCCACTGGGACTCTCAACACCGGGGAGCTGTTTTTT.